This T cell receptor beta chain was recovered during a study of neoadjuvant anti-PD-1 for oral cavity cancer. The time point: after neoadjuvant nivolumab, at surgical resection. The ends were cut back, 7 bases at V and 4 bases at J, with 14 bases in the middle. Germline V gives CDR1 GTSNPN, CDR2 SVGIG (reference sequence). This CDR3 comprises 14 residues. Using immunoSEQ multiplex PCR, the repertoire was profiled, and TCRdb retains in-frame clones only, with some absent. Here the sample spans approximately 13,000 clones, just under 75% being singletons. This sequence joins TRBV30 and TRBJ2-6; possible D gene TRBD1, 6 bases. The TCR was taken from a person aged 35-79 years with oral cavity squamous cell carcinoma. The material was PBMCs, obtained after nivolumab (anti-PD-1) treatment. The CDR3 is CASQQGSGANVLTF. DNA of the CDR3: TGTGCCTCCCAACAGGGATCCGGGGCCAACGTCCTGACTTTC.